These 7 T cell receptor beta chains came from one sample sequenced in a study of OX40 agonist ivuxolimab in advanced cancers. Sequencing was performed with immunoSEQ multiplex PCR; in TCRdb, only in-frame clones are kept and a portion is missing. Here the sample spans some 70,000 clones, 87% being singletons. Sequencing was performed on CD4+ or CD8+ T cells sorted from blood, taken in a trial of the OX40 agonist ivuxolimab. These receptors were taken from an adult with an advanced solid tumor such as melanoma, head and neck, liver or kidney cancer.

The chain recombines TRBV2 with TRBJ2-3; D unclear. CDR3 length: 13 residues. The germline V gene encodes CDR1 SNHLY and CDR2 FYNNEI. Trimming took off 6 bases at V and 2 bases at J, with 9 bases between the two ends. CDR3 nucleotides: TGTGCCAGCAGCGGGCAGATCACAGATACGCAGTATTTT. The encoded protein is CASSGQITDTQYF. The full variable domain, in which reference TRBV2 and TRBJ2-3 provide the parts outside the CDR3, is EPEVTQTPSHQVTQMGQEVILRCVPISNHLYFYWYRQILGQKVEFLVSFYNNEISEKSEIFDDQFSVERPDGSNFTLKIRSTKLEDSAMYFCASSGQITDTQYFGPGTRLTVL.

The chain has TRBV6-1 and TRBJ1-5; TRBD1 might be the D (6 bases). Germline CDR1 and CDR2: MNHNS and SASEGT. The CDR3 covers 14 residues. V was pared by 9 bases and J by 7 bases, with 19 bases between. This CDR3 reads CASSRDTSYQPQHF. As DNA, the CDR3 is TGTGCCAGTTCCCGGGACACCTCATACCAGCCCCAGCATTTT.

The J gene is TRBJ2-5, the V gene TRBV7-8; 15 bases are a match to TRBD2. The CDR3 extends over 20 amino acids. Trimming removed 1 base from V and 5 bases from J; junction bases left unmatched: 14. From germline, CDR1 is SGHVS and CDR2 FQNEAQ. The CDR3 DNA reads TGTGCCAGCAGCTTAGTAGGACTAGCGGGAGGGCAGGGGAGTGGGGAGACCCAGTACTTC. Translated, it gives CASSLVGLAGGQGSGETQYF.

This chain joins TRBV6-4 and TRBJ1-5; possible D gene TRBD1, 6 bases. Germline loops: CDR1 MRHNA, CDR2 SNTAGT. V was trimmed by 6 bases and J by 7 bases, leaving 16 bases between them. The CDR3 has 14 amino acids. The CDR3 DNA follows: TGTGCCAGCAGGACGGACGGGGGGCGACAGCCCCAGCATTTT. Its protein product is CASRTDGGRQPQHF.

The V call is TRBV30, the J call TRBJ1-5; 8 nucleotides match TRBD1. The CDR3 sequence is 13 residues long. Germline V CDR1 and CDR2: GTSNPN, SVGIG (reference sequence). Germline trimming cut 2 bases from V and 4 bases from J; bases unmatched to any gene: 1. CDR3 in DNA: TGTGCCTGGAGTCGACAGGGGAATCAGCCCCAGCATTTT. It specifies CAWSRQGNQPQHF.

This clone occurred once. The CDR3 bases are TGCAGCGTCGGACAGGGTACCAATCAGCCCCAGCATTTT. Its protein product is CSVGQGTNQPQHF. V is TRBV29-1 and J is TRBJ1-5; 8 nucleotides line up with TRBD1. CDR1 and CDR2 (germline): SQVTM, ANQGSEA. The CDR3 contains 13 residues. J lost 3 bases, V lost 6 bases, and 4 bases had no gene match.

The V and J genes are TRBV7-6 and TRBJ1-1, with D unresolved. The CDR3 extends over 10 amino acids. Trimming took off 1 base at V and 7 bases at J, with 1 base between the two ends. CDR1 and CDR2 from the germline V gene are SGHVS and FNYEAQ. CDR3 sequence: CASSLVEAFF. The CDR3 bases are TGTGCCAGCAGCTTAGTTGAAGCTTTCTTT.